The clone carrying this T cell receptor (beta chain) appeared a single time. The antigen is undetermined. This sample is drawn from a study of CD8+ T cells in alopecia areata. Germline CDR1 and CDR2: SGDLS and YYNGEE. The CDR3 covers 16 residues. V shed 4 bases, J shed 6 bases, and the junction held 10 bases outside the gene matches. General study findings and limits: Normal-skin resident alphabeta T cells also appear among scalp sample sequences. Mice showed TCR sharing more clearly than patients did, possibly owing to HLA.

Sequencing templates came from extracted RNA that was reverse transcribed into cDNA. Data came from immunoSEQ multiplex PCR; TCRdb stores just in-frame clones and leaves some out. The sample comprises almost 35,000 clones, around 60% of which are singletons, and less than 50% rests with the top ten. V and J are TRBV9 and TRBJ2-3; 11 nucleotides align to TRBD2. The sequenced sample was NKG2D-high CD8+ T cells sorted from blood. The clonotype originates from a human donor with alopecia areata. As DNA, the CDR3 is TGTGCCAGCAGCCCCCCGACTAGCGGGGCCGGGGATACGCAGTATTTT. Its translation: CASSPPTSGAGDTQYF.